This entry lists 21 T cell receptor beta chains sequenced from one sample in a study of blood T cell repertoires in COVID-19. TCRdb's copy holds only in-frame clones and misses some; the assay was immunoSEQ multiplex PCR. The sample includes about 180,000 clones, approximately 85% of them seen just once. The specimen sequenced was peripheral blood. These receptors came from a man aged 55 to 70 with acute or convalescent COVID-19.

The DNA of the CDR3 is TGTGCTAGTGGTCGGGGGGCGCAGGAGACCCAGTACTTC. It encodes CASGRGAQETQYF. V usage is TRBV12-5 and J usage is TRBJ2-5, with D possibly being TRBD2 (7 bases). The CDR3 consists of 13 residues. The V end lost 5 bases, the J end lost 5 bases, and 12 bases lay between the germline ends. Germline CDR1 reads LGHNT; CDR2 reads FRNRAP.

Written as DNA, the CDR3 is TGCGCCAGCAGCTTGAAGGCAGGGGGGTCCGGGGAGCTGTTTTTT. Translation: CASSLKAGGSGELFF. The chain links TRBV5-1 to TRBJ2-2, with D maybe TRBD1 (7 bases). Germline V gives CDR1 SGHRS, CDR2 YFSETQ. CDR3 length equals 15 residues. V shed 1 base and J shed 6 bases, with 13 bases lying between them.

The V gene is TRBV7-2, the J gene TRBJ2-1; 13 positions agree with TRBD2. J was trimmed by 7 bases and V by 2 bases; bases with no gene match: 2. The CDR3 runs 15 residues. Germline CDR1 reads SGHTA; CDR2 reads FQGNSA. The CDR3 protein is CASSLTSGRVNEQFF. The CDR3, as DNA: TGTGCCAGCAGCTTAACTAGCGGGAGGGTGAATGAGCAGTTCTTC.

The sample holds a few counts of this clone. The chain links TRBV11-3 to TRBJ2-5, with TRBD1 matching 7 bases. V shed 5 bases and J 2 bases; nucleotides not matched to a gene: 8. This CDR3 contains 15 residues. Germline V lookup: CDR1 SGHNT, CDR2 YENEEA. CDR3 coding DNA: TGTGCCAGCAGCCTAGGTAACAGGGGACAAGAGACCCAGTACTTC. This codes for CASSLGNRGQETQYF.

This clone came up a few times. This chain links TRBV14 with TRBJ2-3, with 9 nucleotides matching TRBD2. Germline CDR1 and CDR2: SGHDN and FVKESK. This CDR3 is 15 amino acids long. The V gene end was trimmed by 4 bases and the J gene end by 1 base; junction bases not matched to a gene: 3. Here the CDR3 DNA reads TGTGCCAGCAGCCGAATAGCGGGAGGCACAGATACGCAGTATTTT. Translated, it gives CASSRIAGGTDTQYF.

The chain links TRBV7-6 to TRBJ1-5, with a tentative D call TRBD1 (6 bases). Looked up from germline, CDR1 is SGHVS and CDR2 is FNYEAQ. This CDR3 spans 15 amino acids. V was trimmed by 5 bases and J by 2 bases, leaving 13 bases between them. This chain's CDR3 is CASSPLWGRNQPQHF. The CDR3 nucleotides are TGTGCCAGCAGCCCACTGTGGGGGCGCAATCAGCCCCAGCATTTT.

The chain uses TRBV7-9 and TRBJ1-5; TRBD1 might be the D (6 bases). Germline CDR1 SEHNR, CDR2 FQNEAQ (reference sequence). The CDR3 loop spans 15 amino acids. Trimming left V 3 bases short and J 2 bases short, with 11 bases between. The CDR3 DNA follows: TGTGCCAGCAGCTTGGGGGACACCCGCAATCAGCCCCAGCATTTT. Amino acid sequence: CASSLGDTRNQPQHF.

This clone was seen a few times. The gene calls are TRBV11-2 and TRBJ2-7; 10 nucleotides align to TRBD2. This CDR3 comprises 14 residues. J lost 4 bases, V lost 5 bases, and 5 bases had no gene match. CDR1 and CDR2 (germline): SGHAT, FQNNGV. This chain's CDR3 is CASSVAGGGYEQYF. The CDR3, as DNA: TGTGCCAGCAGCGTAGCGGGAGGAGGGTACGAGCAGTACTTC.

The CDR3 here is CASIVAPSYNEQFF. The CDR3, as DNA: TGTGCCAGCATTGTAGCGCCCTCCTACAATGAGCAGTTCTTC. The chain combines TRBV5-5 with TRBJ2-1; tentatively, D is TRBD2 (5 bases). V shed 6 bases and J shed 0 bases, with 10 bases lying between them. Germline CDR1 is SGHKS and CDR2 is YYEKEE (reference sequence). The CDR3 is 14 amino acids.

The genes are TRBV12-3 or TRBV12-4 and TRBJ1-2; perhaps TRBD1 as D (6 bases). This CDR3 has 13 residues. Trimming removed 6 bases at V and 8 bases at J, with 16 bases between. The CDR3 is CASRKTGPGGYTF. The CDR3, as DNA: TGTGCCAGCAGAAAGACAGGCCCCGGGGGCTACACCTTC.

The chain has TRBV4-3 and TRBJ1-6; D is unclear. This CDR3 contains 13 residues. Trimming stripped 0 bases from V and 7 bases from J, with 4 bases between. Germline V lookup: CDR1 LGHNA, CDR2 YSLEER. The chain's CDR3 is CASSQDVNSPLHF. The CDR3 DNA reads TGCGCCAGCAGCCAAGATGTAAATTCACCCCTCCACTTT.

This clone was detected only once. The rearrangement uses TRBV2 and TRBJ2-1, with 7 bases identical to TRBD1. CDR1 and CDR2 (germline): SNHLY, FYNNEI. This CDR3 is built from 14 residues. Trimming cost V 6 bases and J 7 bases; bases outside gene matches: 9. CDR3 nucleotide sequence: TGTGCCAGCAGGCAAACACAGGGGCGGAATGAGCAGTTCTTC. Translation gives CASRQTQGRNEQFF.

A few counts support this clone. V is TRBV6-2 or TRBV6-3 and J is TRBJ2-7; TRBD2 might be the D (6 bases). This CDR3 is built from 14 residues. V lost 4 bases and J 3 bases, leaving 13 bases between the germline ends. Germline V CDR1 and CDR2: MNHEY, SVGEGT. The CDR3 reads CASSWASVNYEQYF. As DNA, the CDR3 is TGTGCCAGCAGTTGGGCTAGCGTGAACTACGAGCAGTACTTC.

The chain combines TRBV24-1 with TRBJ1-5, with TRBD1 as a possible D gene (5 bases). The germline V gene has CDR1 KGHDR and CDR2 SFDVKD. CDR3 length: 16 amino acids. V was trimmed by 5 bases and J by 2 bases, leaving 15 bases between them. The CDR3 spells CATSALTAGGNQPQHF. The CDR3 DNA reads as TGTGCCACCAGTGCTCTGACAGCCGGCGGCAATCAGCCCCAGCATTTT.

This rearrangement joins TRBV27 to TRBJ2-7; D is perhaps TRBD1 (6 bases). CDR1 is MNHEY, CDR2 SMNVEV, per germline (reference sequence). The ends were cut back, 2 bases at V and 4 bases at J, with 9 bases in the middle. This CDR3 region has 13 residues. For the CDR3, the DNA is TGTGCCAGCAGTTTACAGGGGTATTACGAGCAGTACTTC. Protein product: CASSLQGYYEQYF.

V is TRBV28 and J is TRBJ2-3, with 8 bases matching TRBD2. Germline V CDR1 and CDR2: MDHEN, SYDVKM. The V gene end was trimmed by 1 base and the J gene end by 4 bases; junction bases not matched to a gene: 7. The CDR3 sequence is 16 residues long. The CDR3 sequence is CASSLSEREMPDTQYF. CDR3 sequence (DNA): TGTGCCAGCAGTTTATCGGAGCGGGAGATGCCAGATACGCAGTATTTT.

The chain uses TRBV7-8 and TRBJ2-1, with TRBD2 as a possible D gene (5 bases). The germline gives CDR1 SGHVS, CDR2 FQNEAQ. V was cut by 8 bases and J by 1 base, with 15 bases left in between. This CDR3 is built from 15 residues. CDR3 region: CASLRALGSYNEQFF. The CDR3 DNA reads TGTGCCAGCCTGAGGGCCCTCGGTTCCTACAATGAGCAGTTCTTC.

V and J are TRBV7-9 and TRBJ2-5; tentative D call: TRBD1 (6 bases). The CDR3 extends over 15 amino acids. Germline V gives CDR1 SEHNR, CDR2 FQNEAQ (reference sequence). Trimming removed 3 bases at V and 3 bases at J, with 14 bases between. The CDR3 DNA sequence: TGTGCCAGCAGCTTCGTTGGGGGCGTGGAAGAGACCCAGTACTTC. It yields the protein CASSFVGGVEETQYF.

This sequence joins TRBV27 and TRBJ1-5; D is uncertain. CDR1 and CDR2 (germline): MNHEY, SMNVEV (reference sequence). The CDR3 has 14 amino acids. V was shortened by 2 bases and J by 1 base, with 6 bases between the two germline ends. CDR3 bases: TGTGCCAGCAGTTTAAAACTGAGCAATCAGCCCCAGCATTTT. It specifies CASSLKLSNQPQHF.

The chain couples TRBV4-2 to TRBJ2-1, with D possibly matching TRBD1 (6 bases). Between the trimmed V and J ends, which lost 1 base and 7 bases, there was a span of 20 bases. Per the germline V gene, CDR1 is LGHNA and CDR2 is YNFKEQ. This CDR3 comprises 17 residues. The CDR3 sequence is CASSQGLRTAIANEQFF. CDR3 nucleotide sequence: TGTGCCAGCAGCCAAGGCCTGCGGACAGCCATAGCAAATGAGCAGTTCTTC.

The gene calls are TRBV6-4 and TRBJ1-2; 8 bases are shared with TRBD1. The CDR3 is 12 residues long. Trimming took 2 bases from V and 8 from J; bases not matched to a gene: 1. Germline CDR1 MRHNA, CDR2 SNTAGT. In DNA form, the CDR3 reads TGTGCCAGCAGTGACACAGGGGGAGGCTACACCTTC. This translates into CASSDTGGGYTF.